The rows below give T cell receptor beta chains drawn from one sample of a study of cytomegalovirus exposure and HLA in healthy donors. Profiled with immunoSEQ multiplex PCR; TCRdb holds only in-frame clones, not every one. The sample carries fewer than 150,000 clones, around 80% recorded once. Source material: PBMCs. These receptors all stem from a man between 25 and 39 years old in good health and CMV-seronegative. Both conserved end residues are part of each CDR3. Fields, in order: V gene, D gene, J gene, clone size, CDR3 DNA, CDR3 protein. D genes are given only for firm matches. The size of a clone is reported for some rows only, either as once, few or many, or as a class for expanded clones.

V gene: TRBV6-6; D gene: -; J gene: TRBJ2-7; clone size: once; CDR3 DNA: TGTGCCAGCAGTTACTCGACCGCGGCGGGGTACGAGCAGTACTTC; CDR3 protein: CASSYSTAAGYEQYF
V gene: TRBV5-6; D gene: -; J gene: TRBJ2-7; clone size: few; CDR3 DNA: TGTGCCAGCAGCCATAAACCGACAGAACATCCGTCGGACGAGCAGTACTTC; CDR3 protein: CASSHKPTEHPSDEQYF
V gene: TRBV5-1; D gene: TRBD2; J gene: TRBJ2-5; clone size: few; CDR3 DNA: TGCGCCAGCAGATTGACTAGCGGGAGTGAGACCCAGTACTTC; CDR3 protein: CASRLTSGSETQYF
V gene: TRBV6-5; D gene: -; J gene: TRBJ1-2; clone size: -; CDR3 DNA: TGTGCCAGCAGTTACTCCGCTAGCTATGGCTACACCTTC; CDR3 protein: CASSYSASYGYTF
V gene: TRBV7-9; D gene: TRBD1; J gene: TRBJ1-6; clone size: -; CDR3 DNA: TGTGCCAGCAGCCCCCCCCTACAGGGGTGGAATTCACCCCTCCACTTT; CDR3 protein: CASSPPLQGWNSPLHF
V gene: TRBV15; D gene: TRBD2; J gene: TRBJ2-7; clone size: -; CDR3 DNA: TGTGCCACCAGCAGAGATCGAGTGGTCCTAGCGGGAGTAAGCCTGTACGAGCAGTACTTC; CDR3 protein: CATSRDRVVLAGVSLYEQYF
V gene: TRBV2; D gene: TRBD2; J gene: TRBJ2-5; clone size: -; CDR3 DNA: TGTGCCAGCGGAGTGGGAGGGGAGACCCAGTACTTC; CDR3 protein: CASGVGGETQYF
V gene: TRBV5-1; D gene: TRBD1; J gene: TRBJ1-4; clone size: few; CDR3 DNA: TGCGCCAGCAGCTTGACAGGGGCGACTAATGAAAAACTGTTTTTT; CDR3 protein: CASSLTGATNEKLFF
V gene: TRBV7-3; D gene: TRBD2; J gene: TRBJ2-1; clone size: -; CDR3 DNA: TGTGCCAGCAGCTTAGGGTATAAGACTAGCGGGAGCTCGTCGGGTTACAATGAGCAGTTCTTC; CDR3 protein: CASSLGYKTSGSSSGYNEQFF
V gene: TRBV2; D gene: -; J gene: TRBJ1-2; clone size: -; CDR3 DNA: TGTGCCAGCACCAGGGGCGATGGCTACCCCTTC; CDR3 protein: CASTRGDGYPF
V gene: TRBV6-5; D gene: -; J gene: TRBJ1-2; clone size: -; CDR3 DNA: TGTGCCACAGTGAACCTCGGACAGAACTATGGCTACACCTTC; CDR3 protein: CATVNLGQNYGYTF
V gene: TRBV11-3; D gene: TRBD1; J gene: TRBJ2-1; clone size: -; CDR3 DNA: TGTGCCAGCAGCTCCGGACAGGGCTCCTACAATGAGCAGTTCTTC; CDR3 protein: CASSSGQGSYNEQFF
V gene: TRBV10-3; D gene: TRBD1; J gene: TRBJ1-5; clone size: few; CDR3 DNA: TGTGCCATCAGTGCGACAGGGGTCGGCAATCAGCCCCAGCATTTT; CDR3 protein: CAISATGVGNQPQHF
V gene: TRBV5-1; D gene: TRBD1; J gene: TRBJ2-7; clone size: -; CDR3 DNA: TGCGCCAGCAGCCCGGACAGGGTTCCCTACGAGCAGTACTTC; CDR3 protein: CASSPDRVPYEQYF
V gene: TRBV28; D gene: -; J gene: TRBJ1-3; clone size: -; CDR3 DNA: TGTGCCAGCAGTGTTTGGGGGGACGCTGGAAACACCATATATTTT; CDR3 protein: CASSVWGDAGNTIYF
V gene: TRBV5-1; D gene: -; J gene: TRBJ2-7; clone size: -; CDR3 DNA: TGCGCCAGCAGCGGAGCTGCGGAGGCGAGGAGCGAGCAGTACTTC; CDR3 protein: CASSGAAEARSEQYF
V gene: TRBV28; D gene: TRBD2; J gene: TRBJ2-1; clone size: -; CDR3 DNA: TGTGCCAGCAGTCCCGGACTAGCGGGGACCCTAATTAGATTCTTC; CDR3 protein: CASSPGLAGTLIRFF
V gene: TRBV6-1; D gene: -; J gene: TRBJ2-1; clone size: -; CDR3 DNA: TGTGCCAGCAGTGAAGCCGGAACTATTTACAATGAGCAGTTCTTC; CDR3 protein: CASSEAGTIYNEQFF
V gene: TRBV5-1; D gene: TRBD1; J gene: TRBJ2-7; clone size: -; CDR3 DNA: TGCGCCAGCAGCCCAGGGACAGTTTCGGGAGAGCAGTACTTC; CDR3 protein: CASSPGTVSGEQYF
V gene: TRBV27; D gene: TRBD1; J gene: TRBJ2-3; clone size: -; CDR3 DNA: TGTGCCAGCAGGGCACAGGGGATACTTAGCACAGATACGCAGTATTTT; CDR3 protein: CASRAQGILSTDTQYF
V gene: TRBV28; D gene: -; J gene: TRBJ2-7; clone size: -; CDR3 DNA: TGTGCCAGCAGTTTGTCAGGGCCAATGGGCGAGCAGTACTTC; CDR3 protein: CASSLSGPMGEQYF
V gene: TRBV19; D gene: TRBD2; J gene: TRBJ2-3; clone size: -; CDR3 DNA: TGTGCCAGTAAGACGGGAGGTTTAACAGATACGCAGTATTTT; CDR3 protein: CASKTGGLTDTQYF
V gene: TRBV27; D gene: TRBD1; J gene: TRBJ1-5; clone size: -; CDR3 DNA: TGTGCCAGCAGTTCGACAGGGGCCGGTCAGCCCCAGCATTTT; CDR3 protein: CASSSTGAGQPQHF
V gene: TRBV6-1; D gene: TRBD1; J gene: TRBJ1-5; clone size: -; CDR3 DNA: TGTGCCAGCAGTGGGGGACAGGGGGCTAGTCATCAGCCCCAGCATTTT; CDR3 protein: CASSGGQGASHQPQHF
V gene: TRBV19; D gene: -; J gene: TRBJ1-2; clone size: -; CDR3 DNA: TGTAGGAATCGACAGGCTAACTATGGCTACACCTTC; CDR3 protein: CRNRQANYGYTF
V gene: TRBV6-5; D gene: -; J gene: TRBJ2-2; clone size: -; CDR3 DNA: TGTGCCAGCAGTTACGAGGGAGCCGGGGAGCTGTTTTTT; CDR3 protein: CASSYEGAGELFF
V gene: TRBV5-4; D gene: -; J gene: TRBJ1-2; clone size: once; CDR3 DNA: TGTGCCAGCAGCACGAGAGACCAGGTCCCCTATGGCTACACCTTC; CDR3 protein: CASSTRDQVPYGYTF
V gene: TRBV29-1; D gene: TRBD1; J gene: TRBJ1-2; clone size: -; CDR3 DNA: TGCAGCGTCAGGACAGGGCTACGGCGGGGCTATGGCTACACCTTC; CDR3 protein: CSVRTGLRRGYGYTF
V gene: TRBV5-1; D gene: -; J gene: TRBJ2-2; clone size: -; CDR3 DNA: TGCGCCAGCAGCTCGACAGAGAACACCGGGGAGCTGTTTTTT; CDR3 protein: CASSSTENTGELFF
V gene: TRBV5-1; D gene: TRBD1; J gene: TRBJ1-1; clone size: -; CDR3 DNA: TGCGCCAGCAGCTTCGGACAGGGCGAAGCTTTCTTT; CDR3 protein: CASSFGQGEAFF
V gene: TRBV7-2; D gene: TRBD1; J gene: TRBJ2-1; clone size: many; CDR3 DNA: TGTGCCAGCAGCTTAGCAGGCAGGGGGTACAATGAGCAGTTCTTC; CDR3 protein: CASSLAGRGYNEQFF
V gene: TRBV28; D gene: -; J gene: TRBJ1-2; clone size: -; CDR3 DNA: TGTGCCAGCAGTTTCGGGAACTATGGCTACACCTTC; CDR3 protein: CASSFGNYGYTF
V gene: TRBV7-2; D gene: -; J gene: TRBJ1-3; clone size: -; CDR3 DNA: TGTGCCAGCAGCCGTACAGGGTGGGCTGGAAACACCATATATTTT; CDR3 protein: CASSRTGWAGNTIYF
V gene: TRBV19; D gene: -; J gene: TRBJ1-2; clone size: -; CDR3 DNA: TGTGCCAGTAGTACCCAGACAGGCTATGGCTACACCTTC; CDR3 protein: CASSTQTGYGYTF
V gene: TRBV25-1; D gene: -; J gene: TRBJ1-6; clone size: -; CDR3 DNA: TGTGCCAGCAGCCCGTGGGGGGGACGATCACCCCTCCACTTT; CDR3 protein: CASSPWGGRSPLHF
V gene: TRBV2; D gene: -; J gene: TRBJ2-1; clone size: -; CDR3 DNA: TGTGCCAGCAGTGAAGCGGAGCCCAGCCACAATGAGCAGTTCTTC; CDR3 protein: CASSEAEPSHNEQFF
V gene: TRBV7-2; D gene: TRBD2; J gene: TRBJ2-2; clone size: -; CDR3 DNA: TGTGCCAGCAGGGGCACTAGCGGATACACCGGGGAGCTGTTTTTT; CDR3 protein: CASRGTSGYTGELFF
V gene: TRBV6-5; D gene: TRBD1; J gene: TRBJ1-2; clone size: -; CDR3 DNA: TGTGCCAGCGGGACAGGGGTTCATGGCTACACCTTC; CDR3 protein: CASGTGVHGYTF
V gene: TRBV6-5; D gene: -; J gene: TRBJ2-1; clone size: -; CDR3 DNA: TGTGCCAGCAGAAAAAGCGGGCCCGACGGGAATGAGCAGTTCTTC; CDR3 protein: CASRKSGPDGNEQFF
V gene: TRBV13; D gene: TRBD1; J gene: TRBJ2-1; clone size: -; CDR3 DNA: TGTGCCAGCAGCGCCCGGGACAGCTACAATGAGCAGTTCTTC; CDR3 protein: CASSARDSYNEQFF
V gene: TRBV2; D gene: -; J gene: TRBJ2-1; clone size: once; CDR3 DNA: TGTGCCAGCAGTTCGGGACTCTCCAATGAGCAGTTCTTC; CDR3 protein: CASSSGLSNEQFF
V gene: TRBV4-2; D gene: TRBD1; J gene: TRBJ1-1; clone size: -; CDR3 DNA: TGTGCCAGCAGCCAAGATTTAATGGGGACAGTTGAAGCTTTCTTT; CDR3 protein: CASSQDLMGTVEAFF
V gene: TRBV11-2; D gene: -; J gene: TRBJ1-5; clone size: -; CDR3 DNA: TGTGCCAGCAGCTTAGGAGGGCACAATCAGCCCCAGCATTTT; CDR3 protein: CASSLGGHNQPQHF
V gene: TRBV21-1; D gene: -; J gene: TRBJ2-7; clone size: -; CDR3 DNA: TGTGCCAGCAGCACATACGAGCAGTACTTC; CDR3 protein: CASSTYEQYF
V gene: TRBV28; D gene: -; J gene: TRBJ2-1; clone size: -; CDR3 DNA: TGTGCCAGCAGTACGGGACTCCGGAGCTACAATGAGCAGTTCTTC; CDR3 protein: CASSTGLRSYNEQFF
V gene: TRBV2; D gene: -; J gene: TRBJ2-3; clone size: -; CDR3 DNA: TGTGCCAGCAGTGAGGGGGACACCGCGAGAGATACGCAGTATTTT; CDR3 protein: CASSEGDTARDTQYF
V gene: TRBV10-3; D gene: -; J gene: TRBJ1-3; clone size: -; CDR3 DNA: TGTGCCATCAGAGGGGGGGGCCCTCTTACCGGAAACACCATATATTTT; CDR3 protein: CAIRGGGPLTGNTIYF
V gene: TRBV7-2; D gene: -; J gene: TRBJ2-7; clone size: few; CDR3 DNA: TGTGCCAGCAGCTCGGACAGAACCTCCTACGAGCAGTACTTC; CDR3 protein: CASSSDRTSYEQYF
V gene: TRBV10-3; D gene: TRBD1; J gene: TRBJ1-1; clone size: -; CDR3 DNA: TGTGCCATCAGTGTGGCCCCCGACAGGGAGGCTTTCTTT; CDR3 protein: CAISVAPDREAFF
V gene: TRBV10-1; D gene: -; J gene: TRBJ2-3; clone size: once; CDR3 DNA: TGCGCCAGCAGTGAGGGAGTCGTTCTCACAGATACGCAGTATTTT; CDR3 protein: CASSEGVVLTDTQYF
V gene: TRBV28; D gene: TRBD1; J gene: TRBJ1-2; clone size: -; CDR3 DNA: TGTGCCAGCCAAGTGGACAGGGTCGGTGGCTACACCTTC; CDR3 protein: CASQVDRVGGYTF
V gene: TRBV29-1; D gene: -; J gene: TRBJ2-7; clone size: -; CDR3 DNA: TGCAGCGTTTCCCGTGAGGGTTGCGAGCAGTACTTC; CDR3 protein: CSVSREGCEQYF
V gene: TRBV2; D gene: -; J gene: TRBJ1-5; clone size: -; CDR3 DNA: TGTGCCAGCAGTGCGTGGCTCTCCGGCGGGAGTCAGCCCCAGCATTTT; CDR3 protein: CASSAWLSGGSQPQHF
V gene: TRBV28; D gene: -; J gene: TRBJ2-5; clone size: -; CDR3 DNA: TGTGCCAGCAGTTCAGAGCGAGAGACCCAGTACTTC; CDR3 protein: CASSSERETQYF
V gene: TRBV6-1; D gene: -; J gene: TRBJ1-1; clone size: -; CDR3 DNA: TGTGCCAGCAGGCGTGAGACAGCCGTCACTGAAGCTTTCTTT; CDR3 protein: CASRRETAVTEAFF
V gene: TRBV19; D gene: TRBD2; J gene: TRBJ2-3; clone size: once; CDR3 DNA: TGTGCCAGCGGACTAGCGGGAACAGATACGCAGTATTTT; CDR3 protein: CASGLAGTDTQYF
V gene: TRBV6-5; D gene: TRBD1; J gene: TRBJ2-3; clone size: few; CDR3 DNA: TGTGCCAGCAGCGACAGGGGCCAAGATACGCAGTATTTT; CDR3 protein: CASSDRGQDTQYF